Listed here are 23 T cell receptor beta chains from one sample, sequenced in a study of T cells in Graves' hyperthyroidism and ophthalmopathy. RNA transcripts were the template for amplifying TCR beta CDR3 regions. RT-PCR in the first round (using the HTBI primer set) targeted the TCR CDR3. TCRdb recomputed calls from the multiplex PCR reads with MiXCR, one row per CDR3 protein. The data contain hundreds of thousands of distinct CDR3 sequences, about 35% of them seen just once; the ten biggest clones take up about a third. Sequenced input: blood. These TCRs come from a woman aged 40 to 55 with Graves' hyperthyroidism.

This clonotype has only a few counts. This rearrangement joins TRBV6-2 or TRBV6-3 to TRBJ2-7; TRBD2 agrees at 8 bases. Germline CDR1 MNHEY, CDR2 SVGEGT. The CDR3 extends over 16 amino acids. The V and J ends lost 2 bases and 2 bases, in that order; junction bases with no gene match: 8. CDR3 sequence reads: CASSYPVSGSTYEQYF. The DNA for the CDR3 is TGTGCCAGCAGTTACCCTGTCAGCGGGAGCACCTACGAGCAGTACTTC.

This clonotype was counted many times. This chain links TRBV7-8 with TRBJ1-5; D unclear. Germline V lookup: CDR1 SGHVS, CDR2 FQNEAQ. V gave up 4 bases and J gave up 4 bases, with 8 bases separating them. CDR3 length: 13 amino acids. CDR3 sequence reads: CASSSTLNQPQHF. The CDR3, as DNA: TGTGCCAGCAGCTCTACCCTAAATCAGCCCCAGCATTTT.

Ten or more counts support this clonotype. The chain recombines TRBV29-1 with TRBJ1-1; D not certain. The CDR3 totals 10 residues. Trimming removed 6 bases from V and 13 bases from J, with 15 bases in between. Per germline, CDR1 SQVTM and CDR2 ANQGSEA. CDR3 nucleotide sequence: TGCAGCGTGGATACAGCGGTTCGTTTCTTT. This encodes CSVDTAVRFF.

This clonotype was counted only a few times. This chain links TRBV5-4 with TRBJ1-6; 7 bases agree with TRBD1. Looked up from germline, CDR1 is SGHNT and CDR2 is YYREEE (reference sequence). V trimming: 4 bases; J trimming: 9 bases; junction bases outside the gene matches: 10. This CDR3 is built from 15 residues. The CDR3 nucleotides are TGTGCCAGCAGCCCCATGACAGGGCGAGGTTCACCCCTCCACTTT. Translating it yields CASSPMTGRGSPLHF.

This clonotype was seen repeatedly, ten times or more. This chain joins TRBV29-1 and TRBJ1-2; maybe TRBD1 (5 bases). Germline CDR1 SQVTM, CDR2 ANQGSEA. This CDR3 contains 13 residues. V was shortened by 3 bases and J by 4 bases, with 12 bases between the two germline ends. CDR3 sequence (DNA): TGCAGCGTTGACGGGGAGGGGATCTATGGCTACACCTTC. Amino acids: CSVDGEGIYGYTF. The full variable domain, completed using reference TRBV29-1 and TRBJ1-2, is SAVISQKPSRDICQRGTSLTIQCQVDSQVTMMFWYRQQPGQSLTLIATANQGSEATYESGFVIDKFPISRPNLTFSTLTVSNMSPEDSSIYLCSVDGEGIYGYTFGSGTRLTVV.

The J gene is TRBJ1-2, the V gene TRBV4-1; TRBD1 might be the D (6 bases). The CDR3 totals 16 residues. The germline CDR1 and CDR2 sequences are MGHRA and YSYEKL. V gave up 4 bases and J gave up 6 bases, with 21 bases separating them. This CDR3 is CASSPDPGQPRDGYTF. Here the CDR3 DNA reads TGCGCCAGCAGCCCGGACCCCGGACAGCCCAGGGATGGCTACACCTTC.

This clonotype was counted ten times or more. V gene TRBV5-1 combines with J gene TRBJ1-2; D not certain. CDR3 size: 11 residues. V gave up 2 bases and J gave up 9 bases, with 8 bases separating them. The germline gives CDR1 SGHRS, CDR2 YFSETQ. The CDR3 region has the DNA TGCGCCAGCAGCTTCGGTATCAGCTACACCTTC. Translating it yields CASSFGISYTF.

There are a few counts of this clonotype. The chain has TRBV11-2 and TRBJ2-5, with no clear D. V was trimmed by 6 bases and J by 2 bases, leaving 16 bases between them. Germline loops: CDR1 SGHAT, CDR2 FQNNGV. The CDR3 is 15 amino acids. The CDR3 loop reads CASRSEWARQETQYF. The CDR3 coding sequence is TGTGCCAGCAGGAGCGAATGGGCACGGCAAGAGACCCAGTACTTC. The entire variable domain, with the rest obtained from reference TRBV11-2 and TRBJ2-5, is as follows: EAGVAQSPRYKIIEKRQSVAFWCNPISGHATLYWYQQILGQGPKLLIQFQNNGVVDDSQLPKDRFSAERLKGVDSTLKIQPAKLEDSAVYLCASRSEWARQETQYFGPGTRLLVL.

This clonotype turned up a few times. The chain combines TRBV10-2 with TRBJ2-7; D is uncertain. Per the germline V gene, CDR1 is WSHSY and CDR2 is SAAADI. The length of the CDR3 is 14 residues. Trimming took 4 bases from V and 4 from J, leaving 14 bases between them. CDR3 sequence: CASSANKASYEQYF. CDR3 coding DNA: TGCGCCAGCAGTGCAAACAAAGCCTCATACGAGCAGTACTTC.

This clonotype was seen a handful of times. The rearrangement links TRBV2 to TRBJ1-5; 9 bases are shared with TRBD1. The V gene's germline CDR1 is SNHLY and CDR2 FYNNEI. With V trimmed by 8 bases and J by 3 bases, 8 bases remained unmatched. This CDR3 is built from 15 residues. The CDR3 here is CASSAGTGHNQPQHF. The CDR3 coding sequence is TGTGCCAGCTCAGCCGGGACAGGGCACAATCAGCCCCAGCATTTT.

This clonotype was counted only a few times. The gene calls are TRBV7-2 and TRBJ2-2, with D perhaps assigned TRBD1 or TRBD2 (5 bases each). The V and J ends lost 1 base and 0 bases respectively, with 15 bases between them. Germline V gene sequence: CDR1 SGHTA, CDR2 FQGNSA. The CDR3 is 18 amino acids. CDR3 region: CASSLGLRGAPNTGELFF. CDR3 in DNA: TGTGCCAGCAGCTTAGGTCTGAGAGGGGCCCCGAACACCGGGGAGCTGTTTTTT. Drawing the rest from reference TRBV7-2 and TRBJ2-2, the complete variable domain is GAGVSQSPSNKVTEKGKDVELRCDPISGHTALYWYRQSLGQGLEFLIYFQGNSAPDKSGLPSDRFSAERTGGSVSTLTIQRTQQEDSAVYLCASSLGLRGAPNTGELFFGEGSRLTVL.

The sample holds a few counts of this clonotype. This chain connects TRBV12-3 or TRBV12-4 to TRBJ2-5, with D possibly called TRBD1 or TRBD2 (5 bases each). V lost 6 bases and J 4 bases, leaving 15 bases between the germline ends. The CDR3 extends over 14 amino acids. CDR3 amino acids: CASRPGQASETQYF. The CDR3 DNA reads TGTGCCAGCAGGCCGGGGCAGGCGTCAGAGACCCAGTACTTC.

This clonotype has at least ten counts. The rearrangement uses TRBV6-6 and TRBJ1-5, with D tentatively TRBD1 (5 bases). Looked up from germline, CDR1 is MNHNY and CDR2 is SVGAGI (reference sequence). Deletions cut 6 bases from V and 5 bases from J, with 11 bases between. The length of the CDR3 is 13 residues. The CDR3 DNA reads TGTGCCAGCAGCCGTGGGACGGATCAGCCCCAGCATTTT. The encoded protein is CASSRGTDQPQHF.

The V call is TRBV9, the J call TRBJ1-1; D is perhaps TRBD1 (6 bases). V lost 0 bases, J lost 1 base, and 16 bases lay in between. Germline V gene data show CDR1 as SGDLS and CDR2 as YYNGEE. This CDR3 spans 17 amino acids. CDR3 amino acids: CASSVAGTGHRNTEAFF. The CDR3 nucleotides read TGTGCCAGCAGCGTAGCTGGGACGGGACACCGGAACACTGAAGCTTTCTTT.

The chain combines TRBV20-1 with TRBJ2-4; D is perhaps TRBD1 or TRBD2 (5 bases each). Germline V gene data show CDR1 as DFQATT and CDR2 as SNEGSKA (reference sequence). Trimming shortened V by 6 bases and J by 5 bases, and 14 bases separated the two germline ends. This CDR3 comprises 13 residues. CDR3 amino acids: CSALGRRENIQYF. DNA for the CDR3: TGCAGTGCATTGGGACGCCGGGAAAACATTCAGTACTTC.

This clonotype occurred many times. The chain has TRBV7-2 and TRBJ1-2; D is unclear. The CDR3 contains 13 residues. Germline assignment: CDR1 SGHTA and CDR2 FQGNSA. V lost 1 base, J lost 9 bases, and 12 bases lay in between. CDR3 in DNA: TGTGCCAGCAGCTTAGTACGAGGGCGTAGCTACACCTTC. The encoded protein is CASSLVRGRSYTF.

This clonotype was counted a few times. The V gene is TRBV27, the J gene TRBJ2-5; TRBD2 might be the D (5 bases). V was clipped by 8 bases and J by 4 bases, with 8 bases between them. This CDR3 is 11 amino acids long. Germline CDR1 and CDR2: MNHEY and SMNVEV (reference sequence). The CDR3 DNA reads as TGTGCCAGCGGACTTCTAGAGACCCAGTACTTC. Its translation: CASGLLETQYF.

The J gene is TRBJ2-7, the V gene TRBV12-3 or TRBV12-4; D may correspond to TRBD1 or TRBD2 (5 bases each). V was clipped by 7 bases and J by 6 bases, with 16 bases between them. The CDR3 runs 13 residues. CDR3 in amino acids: CASIRPGTGEQYF. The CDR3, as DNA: TGTGCCAGCATAAGGCCAGGGACGGGCGAGCAGTACTTC.

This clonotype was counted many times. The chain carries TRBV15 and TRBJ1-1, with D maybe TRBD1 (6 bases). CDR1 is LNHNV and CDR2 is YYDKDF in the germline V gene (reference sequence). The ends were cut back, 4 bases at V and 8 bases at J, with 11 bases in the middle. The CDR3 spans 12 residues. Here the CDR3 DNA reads TGTGCCACCAGCAACTTTACAGGGGAAGCTTTCTTT. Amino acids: CATSNFTGEAFF.

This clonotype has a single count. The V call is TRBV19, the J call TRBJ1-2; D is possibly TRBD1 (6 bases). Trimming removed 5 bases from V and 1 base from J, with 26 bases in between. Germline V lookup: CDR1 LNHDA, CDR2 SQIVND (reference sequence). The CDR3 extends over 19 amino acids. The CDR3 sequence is CASSPEAGDHVLNNYGYTF. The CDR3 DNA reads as TGTGCCAGTAGTCCTGAGGCAGGGGACCACGTACTAAATAACTATGGCTACACCTTC.

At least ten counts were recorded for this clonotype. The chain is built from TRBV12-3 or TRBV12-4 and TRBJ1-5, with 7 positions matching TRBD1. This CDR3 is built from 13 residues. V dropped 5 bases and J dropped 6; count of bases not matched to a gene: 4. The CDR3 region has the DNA TGTGCCAGCAGTGACAGGGTGGGTCAGCCCCAGCATTTT. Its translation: CASSDRVGQPQHF.

The CDR3 bases are TGTGCCATCAGTGGGGAATACAATGAGCAGTTCTTC. This codes for CAISGEYNEQFF. This chain joins TRBV10-3 and TRBJ2-7; D remains unclear. The J call may be faulty, since TRBJ2-1 better matches the DNA end. Germline lookup yields CDR1 ENHRY and CDR2 SYGVKD. The CDR3 has 12 residues.

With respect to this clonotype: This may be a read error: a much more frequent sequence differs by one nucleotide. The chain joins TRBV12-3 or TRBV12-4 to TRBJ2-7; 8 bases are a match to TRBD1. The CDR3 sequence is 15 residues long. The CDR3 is CASSLDRVFSYGQYF. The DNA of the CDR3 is TGTGCCAGCAGTTTGGACAGGGTGTTCTCCTACGGGCAGTACTTC.